These 30 T cell receptor beta chains share one sample of origin, sequenced in a study of blood T cells in healthy people across ages. A second roughly 6 to 11 cycle PCR used barcoded and J-beta primers. TCRdb reanalysed the 5' RACE reads using MiXCR and keeps one entry per CDR3 protein. The sample shows around 1,500,000 distinct CDR3 sequences, 42% of them seen only once. The sequenced sample was blood. The source is a woman younger than 35 in good health.

This clonotype was recorded only once. The chain combines TRBV18 with TRBJ2-5; TRBD1 might be the D (5 bases). There are 14 residues in the CDR3. Germline CDR1 KGHSH, CDR2 LQKENI. V shed 1 base and J shed 4 bases, with 10 bases lying between them. CDR3 sequence reads: CASSPRRATETQYF. In DNA form, the CDR3 reads TGTGCCAGCTCACCACGCAGGGCTACAGAGACCCAGTACTTC.

The chain is built from TRBV12-3 or TRBV12-4 and TRBJ1-2; D is undetermined. This CDR3 spans 17 amino acids. Trimming took 1 base from V and 0 from J, leaving 15 bases between them. Written as DNA, the CDR3 is TGTGCCAGCAGTTTAGGACATACCATCCGCGCTAACTATGGCTACACCTTC. It encodes CASSLGHTIRANYGYTF.

As concerns this clonotype: One base away lies a much larger clone, so this may be a sequencing read error. The genes are TRBV27 and TRBJ2-3; D is undetermined. Germline V CDR1 and CDR2: MNHEY, SMNVEV (reference sequence). V was clipped by 6 bases and J by 5 bases, with 9 bases between them. CDR3 length: 12 residues. CDR3 DNA sequence: TGTGCCAGCAGGGGGTTAAGAGATACGCAGTATTTT. Encoded protein: CASRGLRDTQYF.

This clonotype has only a few counts. The CDR3, as DNA: TGTGCCAGCAGTTACTCGGACCAGCCCCAGCATTTT. It encodes CASSYSDQPQHF. The genes are TRBV6-6 and TRBJ1-5; D gene uncertain. V was trimmed by 0 bases and J by 7 bases, leaving 4 bases between them. The CDR3 length is 12 residues. CDR1 MNHNY and CDR2 SVGAGI come from the germline V gene (reference sequence).

The sample holds a few counts of this clonotype. The chain carries TRBV4-1 and TRBJ1-4; D is perhaps TRBD1 (5 bases). CDR3 length equals 16 residues. V was shortened by 1 base and J by 3 bases, with 12 bases between the two germline ends. CDR1 is MGHRA and CDR2 is YSYEKL in the germline V gene. The CDR3 protein is CASSQARQSPNEKLFF. The CDR3 coding sequence is TGCGCCAGCAGCCAAGCACGACAGTCACCTAATGAAAAACTGTTTTTT.

The genes are TRBV29-1 and TRBJ1-2; 7 bases fit TRBD1. Germline assignment: CDR1 SQVTM and CDR2 ANQGSEA. The V and J ends lost 5 bases and 3 bases, in that order; junction bases with no gene match: 9. This CDR3 is 14 amino acids long. CDR3 nucleotides: TGCAGCGTTACAACAGGGGAGCGGGACTATGGCTACACCTTC. It yields the protein CSVTTGERDYGYTF.

This clonotype was found a few times. This chain links TRBV28 with TRBJ1-2, with D perhaps TRBD1 (5 bases). V was trimmed by 5 bases and J by 3 bases, leaving 16 bases between them. The CDR3 runs 15 residues. The germline CDR1 and CDR2 sequences are MDHEN and SYDVKM. CDR3 nucleotides: TGTGCCAGCAGTCCCGCGGGGGGTGTGGACTATGGCTACACCTTC. Translating it yields CASSPAGGVDYGYTF.

The chain links TRBV20-1 to TRBJ2-5; D perhaps matches TRBD1 (5 bases). Germline V gene sequence: CDR1 DFQATT, CDR2 SNEGSKA (reference sequence). The V end lost 6 bases, the J end lost 1 base, and 12 bases lay between the germline ends. This CDR3 has 13 amino acids. The CDR3 bases are TGCAGTGCCTGCAGGGCAATCCAAGAGACCCAGTACTTC. Amino acid sequence: CSACRAIQETQYF.

This clonotype was seen a handful of times. The chain employs TRBV10-3 and TRBJ2-5; D is ambiguous. Between the trimmed V and J ends, which lost 2 bases and 11 bases, there was a span of 18 bases. The CDR3 has 14 amino acids. The germline gives CDR1 ENHRY, CDR2 SYGVKD. In DNA, the CDR3 is TGTGCCATCAGTGAGCGGCCTGGTGGGTATGAGCAGTACTTC. It translates to CAISERPGGYEQYF.

The chain carries TRBV4-1 and TRBJ1-5; D ambiguous. The germline V and J ends were trimmed by 4 bases and 4 bases, with 11 bases remaining between them. The V gene's germline CDR1 is MGHRA and CDR2 YSYEKL. This CDR3 contains 14 residues. The CDR3 region has the DNA TGCGCCAGCAGCCCAGGCTACGGAAATCAGCCCCAGCATTTT. Its protein is CASSPGYGNQPQHF.

This clonotype occurred a few times. The CDR3 spells CASSLQAIGGGNIQYF. The CDR3 DNA is TGTGCCAGCAGTTTACAAGCCATCGGGGGCGGGAACATTCAGTACTTC. V usage is TRBV28 and J usage is TRBJ2-4; the D call may be TRBD1 or TRBD2 (6 bases each). This CDR3 has 16 amino acids. Between the trimmed V and J ends, which lost 2 bases and 7 bases, there was a span of 18 bases. Per germline, CDR1 MDHEN and CDR2 SYDVKM. The whole variable domain, remainder taken from reference TRBV28 and TRBJ2-4, is DVKVTQSSRYLVKRTGEKVFLECVQDMDHENMFWYRQDPGLGLRLIYFSYDVKMKEKGDIPEGYSVSREKKERFSLILESASTNQTSMYLCASSLQAIGGGNIQYFGAGTRLSVL.

This clonotype has only a few counts. The gene calls are TRBV25-1 and TRBJ2-7; TRBD2 matches at 9 bases. V lost 2 bases to trimming and J lost 3 bases; unmatched junction nucleotides: 5. The CDR3 contains 15 residues. CDR1 is MGHDK and CDR2 is SYGVNS in the germline V gene. DNA of the CDR3: TGTGCCAGCAGTGAACCTAGCGGGAATAGCTACGAGCAGTACTTC. Translation gives CASSEPSGNSYEQYF.

The CDR3 reads CASSLLIRNTEAFF. CDR3 sequence (DNA): TGTGCCAGCAGCCTTTTAATCCGAAACACTGAAGCTTTCTTT. V gene TRBV3-1 combines with J gene TRBJ1-1; D unclear. The germline gives CDR1 LGHDT, CDR2 YNNKEL (reference sequence). V was trimmed by 4 bases and J by 2 bases, leaving 11 bases between them. The CDR3 has 14 amino acids.

This clonotype has a handful of counts. The chain carries TRBV14 and TRBJ2-5, with 16 nucleotides matching TRBD2. The V gene end was trimmed by 3 bases and the J gene end by 4 bases; junction bases not matched to a gene: 5. Germline V lookup: CDR1 SGHDN, CDR2 FVKESK. The CDR3 loop spans 17 amino acids. The CDR3: CASSHGTSGRAAETQYF. The CDR3 coding sequence is TGTGCCAGCAGCCATGGGACTAGCGGGAGGGCAGCAGAGACCCAGTACTTC.

The chain employs TRBV6-1 and TRBJ2-5; no definite D call. This CDR3 has 13 amino acids. Germline-derived CDR1 and CDR2 are MNHNS and SASEGT. The V gene lost 7 bases and the J gene lost 3 bases, with 12 bases spanning the gap. In DNA form, the CDR3 reads TGTGCCAGCACCGGGCGGCCTGAAGAGACCCAGTACTTC. This translates into CASTGRPEETQYF.

The CDR3 DNA sequence: TGTGCCAGCAGCGCCGGGACTTCGCAGTATTTT. It codes for CASSAGTSQYF. The chain couples TRBV9 to TRBJ2-3; D perhaps matches TRBD2 (6 bases). The germline V gene encodes CDR1 SGDLS and CDR2 YYNGEE. The CDR3 totals 11 residues. Between the trimmed V and J ends, which lost 3 bases and 10 bases, there was a span of 9 bases.

This chain uses TRBV9 with TRBJ2-3; D gene unclear. The CDR3 length is 17 residues. The germline V gene has CDR1 SGDLS and CDR2 YYNGEE. V was pared by 0 bases and J by 4 bases, with 18 bases between. CDR3 in amino acids: CASSVAFGPVSADTQYF. The CDR3 nucleotides are TGTGCCAGCAGCGTAGCCTTCGGCCCAGTTAGTGCAGATACGCAGTATTTT.

The chain employs TRBV12-3 or TRBV12-4 and TRBJ2-7, with D possibly matching TRBD2 (5 bases). The CDR3 is 14 residues long. Trimming removed 7 bases at V and 2 bases at J, with 15 bases between. The CDR3 protein is CASTPGNFPYEQYF. The CDR3 DNA follows: TGTGCCAGCACCCCCGGGAATTTTCCCTACGAGCAGTACTTC.

V is TRBV7-3 and J is TRBJ1-6; possible D gene TRBD1, 5 bases. Germline values: CDR1 SGHTA, CDR2 FQGTGA. The CDR3 sequence is 16 residues long. V was pared by 3 bases and J by 7 bases, with 16 bases between. CDR3 in DNA: TGTGCCAGCAGCTTGGGCAGGGTGTCGGCCAATTCACCCCTCCACTTT. This sequence encodes CASSLGRVSANSPLHF.

The chain is built from TRBV12-3 or TRBV12-4 and TRBJ2-1; D ambiguous. The J call may be mistaken, given a closer DNA end match to TRBJ2-7. The CDR3 covers 16 residues. DNA of the CDR3: TGTGCCAGCAGCTTCAATCCGGGCCTCTCCTACAATGAGCAGTACTTC. Translation: CASSFNPGLSYNEQYF.

This clonotype was observed a single time. The genes are TRBV6-6 and TRBJ2-7; 8 nucleotides line up with TRBD2. The CDR3 has 15 amino acids. The trim removed 6 bases at V and 0 bases at J, leaving 7 bases unmatched. Germline lookup yields CDR1 MNHNY and CDR2 SVGAGI (reference sequence). In DNA form, the CDR3 reads TGTGCCAGCAGAGCTCTCGGGGGGGCCTCCTACGAGCAGTACTTC. This sequence encodes CASRALGGASYEQYF.

The rearrangement links TRBV4-1 to TRBJ2-4, with unresolved D. Looked up from germline, CDR1 is MGHRA and CDR2 is YSYEKL. The CDR3 is 14 amino acids. Trimming stripped 1 base from V and 13 bases from J, with 17 bases between. The CDR3 here is CASSQAETYNEQYF. In DNA form, the CDR3 reads TGCGCCAGCAGCCAAGCGGAGACCTACAATGAGCAGTACTTC.

In this sample, this clonotype turned up once. This chain uses TRBV12-3 or TRBV12-4 with TRBJ2-2; 10 nucleotides line up with TRBD2. Unmatched junction bases numbered 7, after V lost 4 bases and J lost 2 bases. The length of the CDR3 is 17 residues. The CDR3 bases are TGTGCCAGCAGTTCTCTAGCGGGGGCCTCAAACACCGGGGAGCTGTTTTTT. Amino acid sequence: CASSSLAGASNTGELFF.

This chain joins TRBV20-1 and TRBJ1-6; 7 nucleotides align to TRBD1. This CDR3 contains 13 residues. V lost 4 bases, J lost 10 bases, and 7 bases stayed unmatched. The germline CDR1 and CDR2 sequences are DFQATT and SNEGSKA (reference sequence). CDR3: CSAMRQGGSPLHF. The CDR3 nucleotides read TGCAGTGCTATGAGACAGGGAGGATCACCCCTCCACTTT.

The CDR3 loop is CASSFFRQVNEQFF. The CDR3 DNA reads as TGCGCCAGCAGCTTTTTCCGCCAGGTCAATGAGCAGTTCTTC. This chain joins TRBV5-1 and TRBJ2-1; D unclear. Trimming took off 2 bases at V and 6 bases at J, with 12 bases between the two ends. CDR3 length equals 14 residues. The germline V gene encodes CDR1 SGHRS and CDR2 YFSETQ. The full variable domain, in which reference TRBV5-1 and TRBJ2-1 provide the parts outside the CDR3, is KAGVTQTPRYLIKTRGQQVTLSCSPISGHRSVSWYQQTPGQGLQFLFEYFSETQRNKGNFPGRFSGRQFSNSRSEMNVSTLELGDSALYLCASSFFRQVNEQFFGPGTRLTVL.

This clonotype showed up just a few times. The V gene is TRBV28, the J gene TRBJ1-2; D is undetermined. The CDR3 is made up of 14 amino acids. Germline V gene data show CDR1 as MDHEN and CDR2 as SYDVKM. The ends were cut back, 3 bases at V and 4 bases at J, with 12 bases in the middle. CDR3 bases: TGTGCCAGCAGTTTCCAGTCTTCTGTCTATGGCTACACCTTC. As protein: CASSFQSSVYGYTF.

This clonotype was seen a few times. The gene calls are TRBV21-1 and TRBJ2-1; TRBD2 is the table's D call and was not checked against the DNA. TRBV21-1 is a known pseudogene. The CDR3 runs to 14 residues. Written as DNA, the CDR3 is TGTGCCGGCCTAGCGGGAGGGCCTGGGTATGAGCAGTTCTTC. Protein product: CAGLAGGPGYEQFF.

The V call is TRBV9, the J call TRBJ1-5; D remains unclear. In germline, CDR1 is SGDLS, CDR2 YYNGEE. The ends were cut back, 0 bases at V and 8 bases at J, with 9 bases in the middle. The CDR3 has 13 amino acids. CDR3 bases: TGTGCCAGCAGCGTAGAGGGTTGGGAGCCCCAGCATTTT. Translated: CASSVEGWEPQHF. The full variable domain, in which reference TRBV9 and TRBJ1-5 provide the parts outside the CDR3, is DSGVTQTPKHLITATGQRVTLRCSPRSGDLSVYWYQQSLDQGLQFLIQYYNGEERAKGNILERFSAQQFPDLHSELNLSSLELGDSALYFCASSVEGWEPQHFGDGTRLSIL.

The chain has TRBV6-5 and TRBJ2-2; D gene ambiguous. Germline CDR1 is MNHEY and CDR2 is SVGAGI. CDR3 length: 13 residues. V was cut by 5 bases and J by 10 bases, with 14 bases left in between. CDR3 sequence: CASSASVQAELFF. DNA of the CDR3: TGTGCCAGCAGTGCTTCAGTGCAGGCGGAGCTGTTTTTT.

This clonotype has only a few counts. V usage is TRBV27 and J usage is TRBJ2-5, with D uncertain. CDR1 and CDR2 (germline): MNHEY, SMNVEV (reference sequence). Trimming shortened V by 2 bases and J by 11 bases, and 15 bases separated the two germline ends. This CDR3 spans 13 amino acids. The CDR3 coding sequence is TGTGCCAGCAGTTTAATGGGCCACTCCGGGCAGTACTTC. Its protein is CASSLMGHSGQYF.